Listed here are 10 T cell receptor beta chains from one sample, sequenced in a study of T cell repertoires in cytomegalovirus infection. These receptors lack a known antigen. TCRdb itself ran the reads through MiXCR, one entry per CDR3 protein. The sample has around 500,000 distinct CDR3 sequences; approximately 40% are singletons. The sequencing used cultured PBMCs, collected from culture after CMV antigen stimulation. All receptors come from a human donor in good health (CMV status not recorded). Some clones in this sample may be carry-over from other donors' samples.

V is TRBV20-1 and J is TRBJ1-1; 9 nucleotides align to TRBD1. The germline V gene has CDR1 DFQATT and CDR2 SNEGSKA (reference sequence). The V gene end was trimmed by 6 bases and the J gene end by 10 bases; junction bases not matched to a gene: 6. The CDR3 totals 11 residues. CDR3 bases: TGCAGTGCACAGGGGGCCGGGGTAGCTTTCTTT. Translating gives CSAQGAGVAFF.

Only one count was recorded for this clonotype. The chain recombines TRBV23-1 with TRBJ1-1; D is ambiguous. TRBV23-1 is reported as an ORF; its role is uncertain. The V end lost 4 bases, the J end lost 2 bases, and 26 bases lay between the germline ends. The CDR3 has 19 amino acids. In nucleotides, the CDR3 is TGCGCCAGCAGTCTTCCCCGGCCGGGAAAAGGCCGGGCTAACACTGAAGCTTTCTTT. It translates to CASSLPRPGKGRANTEAFF.

As to this clonotype: Since a much larger clone is just one base distant, this may be a read error. V and J are TRBV7-2 and TRBJ1-4, with 7 positions matching TRBD1. This CDR3 has 14 residues. From germline, CDR1 is SGHTA and CDR2 FQGNSA. With V trimmed by 2 bases and J by 9 bases, 6 bases remained unmatched. CDR3 in amino acids: CASSLNRGVKKLFF. CDR3 bases: TGTGCCAGCAGCTTAAACAGGGGCGTTAAAAAACTGTTTTTT.

This chain connects TRBV7-2 to TRBJ2-1; possibly TRBD2 for D (7 bases). The germline V and J ends were trimmed by 1 base and 4 bases, with 20 bases remaining between them. This CDR3 is 18 amino acids long. In germline, CDR1 is SGHTA, CDR2 FQGNSA. The CDR3 loop is CASSLEYGGGLLYNEQFF. The CDR3 region has the DNA TGTGCCAGCAGCTTAGAGTATGGCGGGGGCTTATTATACAATGAGCAGTTCTTC.

V is TRBV7-9 and J is TRBJ2-1; D may be TRBD1 or TRBD2 (5 bases each). CDR3 length equals 15 residues. V was trimmed by 5 bases and J by 2 bases, leaving 13 bases between them. Germline lookup yields CDR1 SEHNR and CDR2 FQNEAQ (reference sequence). The CDR3 DNA reads as TGTGCCAGCAGCCCCCGGGGCCCTACCTACAATGAGCAGTTCTTC. Translated, it gives CASSPRGPTYNEQFF.

The rearrangement links TRBV25-1 to TRBJ1-2, with D unresolved. The CDR3 is 14 residues long. V gave up 2 bases and J gave up 7 bases, with 14 bases separating them. Looked up from germline, CDR1 is MGHDK and CDR2 is SYGVNS. The CDR3 DNA sequence: TGTGCCAGCAGTGAAGGAAGGTGGGGTGCTGGCTACACCTTC. Amino acid sequence: CASSEGRWGAGYTF.

This sequence joins TRBV15 and TRBJ2-4, with 10 bases fitting TRBD2. Per the germline V gene, CDR1 is LNHNV and CDR2 is YYDKDF (reference sequence). This CDR3 comprises 16 residues. J gave up 3 bases and V 1 base, and 3 bases lay outside the gene matches. CDR3 sequence reads: CATSRGRTSGKNIQYF. The CDR3 bases are TGTGCCACCAGCAGAGGGCGGACTAGCGGCAAAAACATTCAGTACTTC.

The chain uses TRBV13 and TRBJ2-1; 9 bases fit TRBD2. The ends lost 5 bases at V and 6 bases at J; junction bases unmatched: 8. Germline V gives CDR1 PRHDT, CDR2 FYEKMQ (reference sequence). CDR3 size: 15 residues. The CDR3 loop reads CASSPGLAGSNEQFF. The CDR3 bases are TGTGCCAGCAGCCCGGGACTAGCAGGCTCCAATGAGCAGTTCTTC. The variable domain in full, completed from reference TRBV13 and TRBJ2-1, reads AAGVIQSPRHLIKEKRETATLKCYPIPRHDTVYWYQQGPGQDPQFLISFYEKMQSDKGSIPDRFSAQQFSDYHSELNMSSLELGDSALYFCASSPGLAGSNEQFFGPGTRLTVL.

This clonotype was observed a handful of times. The chain is built from TRBV7-2 and TRBJ2-3; 8 bases match TRBD2. Germline V gives CDR1 SGHTA, CDR2 FQGNSA. This CDR3 comprises 16 residues. Losses at the gene ends were 3 bases for V and 2 bases for J; bases not matched to a gene: 7. The CDR3 nucleotides are TGTGCCAGCAGCTTTACTAGCGGTGCCCCCACAGATACGCAGTATTTT. This encodes CASSFTSGAPTDTQYF.

This clonotype was counted ten times or more. The chain recombines TRBV19 with TRBJ1-5; 10 nucleotides match TRBD1. CDR1 and CDR2 from the germline V gene are LNHDA and SQIVND (reference sequence). This CDR3 is 13 amino acids long. V lost 6 bases, J lost 5 bases, and 1 base stayed unmatched. This chain's CDR3 is CASRGQGHQPQHF. For the CDR3, the DNA is TGTGCCAGTAGGGGACAGGGGCATCAGCCCCAGCATTTT.